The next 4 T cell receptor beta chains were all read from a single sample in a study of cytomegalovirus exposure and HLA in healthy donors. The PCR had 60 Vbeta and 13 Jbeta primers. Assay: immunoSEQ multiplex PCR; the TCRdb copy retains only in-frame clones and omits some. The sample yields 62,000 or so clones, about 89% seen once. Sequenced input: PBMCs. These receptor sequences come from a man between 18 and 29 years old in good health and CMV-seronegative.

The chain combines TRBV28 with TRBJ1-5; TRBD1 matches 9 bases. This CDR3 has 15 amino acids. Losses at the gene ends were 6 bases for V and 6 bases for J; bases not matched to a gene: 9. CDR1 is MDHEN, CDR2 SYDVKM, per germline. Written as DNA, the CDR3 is TGTGCCAGCAGCGGACCGGGACAGGGAGGTCAGCCCCAGCATTTT. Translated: CASSGPGQGGQPQHF.

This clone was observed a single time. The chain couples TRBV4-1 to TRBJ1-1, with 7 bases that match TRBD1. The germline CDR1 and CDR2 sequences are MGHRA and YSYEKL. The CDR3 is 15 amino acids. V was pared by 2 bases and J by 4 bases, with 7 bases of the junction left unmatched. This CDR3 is CASSQPDRSGTEAFF. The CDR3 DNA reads TGCGCCAGCAGCCAACCGGACAGGTCGGGCACTGAAGCTTTCTTT.

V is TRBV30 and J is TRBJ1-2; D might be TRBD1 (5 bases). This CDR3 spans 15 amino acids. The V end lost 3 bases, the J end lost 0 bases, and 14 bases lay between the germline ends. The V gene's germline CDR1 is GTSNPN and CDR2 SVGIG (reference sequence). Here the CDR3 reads CAWRAGIYSNYGYTF. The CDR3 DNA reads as TGTGCCTGGAGGGCAGGGATCTATTCTAACTATGGCTACACCTTC.

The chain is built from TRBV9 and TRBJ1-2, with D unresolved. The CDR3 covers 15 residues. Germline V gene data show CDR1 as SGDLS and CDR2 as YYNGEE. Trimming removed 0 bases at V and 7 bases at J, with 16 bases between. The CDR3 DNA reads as TGTGCCAGCAGCGTAGAAGATTTGCTACCGAGTGGCTACACCTTC. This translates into CASSVEDLLPSGYTF.